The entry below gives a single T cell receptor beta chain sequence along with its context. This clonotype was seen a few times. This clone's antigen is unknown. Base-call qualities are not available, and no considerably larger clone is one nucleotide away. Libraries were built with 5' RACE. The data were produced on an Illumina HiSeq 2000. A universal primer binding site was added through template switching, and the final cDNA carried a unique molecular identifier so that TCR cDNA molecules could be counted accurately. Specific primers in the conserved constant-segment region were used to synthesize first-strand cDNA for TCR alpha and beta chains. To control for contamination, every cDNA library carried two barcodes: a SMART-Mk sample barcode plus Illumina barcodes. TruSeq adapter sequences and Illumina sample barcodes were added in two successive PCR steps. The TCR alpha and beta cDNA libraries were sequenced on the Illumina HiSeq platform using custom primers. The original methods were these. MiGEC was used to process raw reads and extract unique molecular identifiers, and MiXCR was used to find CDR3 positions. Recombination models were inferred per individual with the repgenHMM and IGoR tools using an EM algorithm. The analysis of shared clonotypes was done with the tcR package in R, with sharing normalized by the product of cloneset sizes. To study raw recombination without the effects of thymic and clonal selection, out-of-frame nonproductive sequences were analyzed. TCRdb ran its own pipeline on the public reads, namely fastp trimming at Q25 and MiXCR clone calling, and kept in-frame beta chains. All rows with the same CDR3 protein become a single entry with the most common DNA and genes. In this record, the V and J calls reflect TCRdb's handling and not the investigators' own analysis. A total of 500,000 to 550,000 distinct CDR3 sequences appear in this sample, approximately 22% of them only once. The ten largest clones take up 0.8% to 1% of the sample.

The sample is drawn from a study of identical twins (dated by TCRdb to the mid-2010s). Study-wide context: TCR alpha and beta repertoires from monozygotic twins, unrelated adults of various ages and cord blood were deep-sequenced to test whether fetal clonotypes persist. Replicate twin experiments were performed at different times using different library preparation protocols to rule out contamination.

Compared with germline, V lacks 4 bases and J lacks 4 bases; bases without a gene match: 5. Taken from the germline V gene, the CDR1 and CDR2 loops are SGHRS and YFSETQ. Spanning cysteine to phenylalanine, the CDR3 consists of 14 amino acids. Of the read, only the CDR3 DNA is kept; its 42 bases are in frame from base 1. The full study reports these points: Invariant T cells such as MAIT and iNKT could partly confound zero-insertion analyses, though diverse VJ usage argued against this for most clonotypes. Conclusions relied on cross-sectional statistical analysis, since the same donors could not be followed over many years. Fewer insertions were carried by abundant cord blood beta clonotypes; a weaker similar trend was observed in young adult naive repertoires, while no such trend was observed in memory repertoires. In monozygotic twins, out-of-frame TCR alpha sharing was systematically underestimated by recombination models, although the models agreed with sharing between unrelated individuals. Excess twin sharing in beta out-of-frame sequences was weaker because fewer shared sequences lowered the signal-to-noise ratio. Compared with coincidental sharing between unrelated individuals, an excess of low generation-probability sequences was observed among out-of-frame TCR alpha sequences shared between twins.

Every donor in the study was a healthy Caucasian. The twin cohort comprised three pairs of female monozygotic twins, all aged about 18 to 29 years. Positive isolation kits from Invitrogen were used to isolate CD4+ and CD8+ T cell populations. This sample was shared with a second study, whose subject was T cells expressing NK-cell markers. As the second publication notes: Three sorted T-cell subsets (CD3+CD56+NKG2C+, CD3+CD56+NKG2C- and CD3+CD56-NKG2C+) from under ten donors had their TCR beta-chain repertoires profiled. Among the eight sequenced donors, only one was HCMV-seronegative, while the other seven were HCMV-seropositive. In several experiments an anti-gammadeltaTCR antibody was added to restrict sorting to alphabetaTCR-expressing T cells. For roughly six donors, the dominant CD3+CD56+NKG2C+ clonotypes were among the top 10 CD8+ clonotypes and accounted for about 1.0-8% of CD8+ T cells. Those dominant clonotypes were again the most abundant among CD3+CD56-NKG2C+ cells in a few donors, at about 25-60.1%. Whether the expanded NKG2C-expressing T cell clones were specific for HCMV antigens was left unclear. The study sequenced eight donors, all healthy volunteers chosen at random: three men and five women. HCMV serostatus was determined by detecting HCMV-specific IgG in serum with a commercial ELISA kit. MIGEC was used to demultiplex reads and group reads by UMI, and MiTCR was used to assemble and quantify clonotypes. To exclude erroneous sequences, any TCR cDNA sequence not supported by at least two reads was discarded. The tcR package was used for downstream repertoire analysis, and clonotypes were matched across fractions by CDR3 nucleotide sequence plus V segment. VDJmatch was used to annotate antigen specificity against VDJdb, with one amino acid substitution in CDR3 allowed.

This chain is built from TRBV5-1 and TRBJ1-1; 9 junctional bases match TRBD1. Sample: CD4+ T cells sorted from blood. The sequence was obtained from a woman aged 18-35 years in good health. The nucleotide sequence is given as TGCGCCAGCAGCCCACAGGGGGCGACCACTGAAGCTTTCTTT. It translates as CASSPQGATTEAFF.